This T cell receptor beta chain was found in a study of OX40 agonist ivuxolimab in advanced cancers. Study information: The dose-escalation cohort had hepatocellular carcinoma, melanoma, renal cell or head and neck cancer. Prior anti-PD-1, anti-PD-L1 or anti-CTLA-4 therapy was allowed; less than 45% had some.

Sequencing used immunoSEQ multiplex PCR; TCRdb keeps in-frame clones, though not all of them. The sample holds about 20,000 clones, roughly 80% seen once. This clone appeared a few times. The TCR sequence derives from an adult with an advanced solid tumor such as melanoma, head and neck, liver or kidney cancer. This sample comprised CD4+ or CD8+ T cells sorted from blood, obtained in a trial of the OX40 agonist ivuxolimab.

Here the CDR3 DNA reads TGTGCCAGCAGCGTAGGACATACAGGGGACACTGAAGCTTTCTTT. It yields the protein CASSVGHTGDTEAFF. V usage is TRBV9 and J usage is TRBJ1-1; 7 bases are shared with TRBD1. After removal of 0 bases from V and 3 bases from J, the junction contained 5 bases not matched to a gene. CDR3 length equals 15 residues. Germline V lookup: CDR1 SGDLS, CDR2 YYNGEE. The full variable domain, its missing parts supplied by reference TRBV9 and TRBJ1-1, is DSGVTQTPKHLITATGQRVTLRCSPRSGDLSVYWYQQSLDQGLQFLIQYYNGEERAKGNILERFSAQQFPDLHSELNLSSLELGDSALYFCASSVGHTGDTEAFFGQGTRLTVV.